Presented here are 2 T cell receptor beta chains from one specimen sequenced in a study of blood T cell repertoires in COVID-19. TCRdb's copy holds only in-frame clones and misses some; the assay was immunoSEQ multiplex PCR. The sample includes about 170,000 clones, about 80% seen only once; the top ten take approximately 11%. The sequencing input was peripheral blood. These receptors came from a man between 65 and 85 years old with active or convalescent COVID-19.

This clone was recorded only once. The rearrangement links TRBV4-1 to TRBJ2-3; D unclear. Trimming took 4 bases from V and 0 from J, leaving 11 bases between them. The germline V gene encodes CDR1 MGHRA and CDR2 YSYEKL. The CDR3 spans 15 residues. The CDR3 here is CASSPTPVSTDTQYF. Here the CDR3 DNA reads TGCGCCAGCAGCCCCACCCCGGTGAGCACAGATACGCAGTATTTT.

There are a few counts of this clone. This chain connects TRBV7-9 to TRBJ1-1; maybe TRBD1 (5 bases). Germline CDR1 SEHNR, CDR2 FQNEAQ (reference sequence). The CDR3 has 13 amino acids. V lost 5 bases, J lost 10 bases, and 17 bases lay in between. In nucleotides, the CDR3 is TGTGCCAGCAGCCCGGCCATCGGCAGGGCAGCTTTCTTT. Residues: CASSPAIGRAAFF.